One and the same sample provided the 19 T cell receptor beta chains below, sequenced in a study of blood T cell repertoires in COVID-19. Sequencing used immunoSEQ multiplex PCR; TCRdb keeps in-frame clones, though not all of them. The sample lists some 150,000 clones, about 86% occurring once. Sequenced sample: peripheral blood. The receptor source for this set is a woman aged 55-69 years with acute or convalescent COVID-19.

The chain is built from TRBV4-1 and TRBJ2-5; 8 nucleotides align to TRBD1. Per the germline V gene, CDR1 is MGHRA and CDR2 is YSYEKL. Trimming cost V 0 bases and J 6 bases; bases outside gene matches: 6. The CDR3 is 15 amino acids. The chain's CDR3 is CASSQDPTGVKTQYF. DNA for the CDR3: TGCGCCAGCAGCCAAGATCCGACAGGGGTGAAGACCCAGTACTTC.

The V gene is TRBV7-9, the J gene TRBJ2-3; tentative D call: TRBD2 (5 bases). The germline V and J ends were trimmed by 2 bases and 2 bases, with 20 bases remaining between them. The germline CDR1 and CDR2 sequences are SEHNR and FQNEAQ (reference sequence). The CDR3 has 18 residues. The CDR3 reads CASSLSLVVTADTDTQYF. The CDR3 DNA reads TGTGCCAGCAGCTTATCACTAGTAGTGACCGCCGACACAGATACGCAGTATTTT.

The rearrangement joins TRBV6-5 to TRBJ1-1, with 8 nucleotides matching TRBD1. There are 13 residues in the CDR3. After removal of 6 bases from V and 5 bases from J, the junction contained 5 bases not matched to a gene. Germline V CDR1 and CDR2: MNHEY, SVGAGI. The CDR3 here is CASRGQGRTEAFF. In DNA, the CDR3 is TGTGCCAGCAGAGGACAGGGTAGGACTGAAGCTTTCTTT.

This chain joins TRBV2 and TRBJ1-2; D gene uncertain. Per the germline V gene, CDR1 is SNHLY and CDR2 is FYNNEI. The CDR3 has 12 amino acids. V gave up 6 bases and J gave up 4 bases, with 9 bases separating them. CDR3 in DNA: TGTGCCAGCAGGCGGGAAACCTATGGCTACACCTTC. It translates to CASRRETYGYTF.

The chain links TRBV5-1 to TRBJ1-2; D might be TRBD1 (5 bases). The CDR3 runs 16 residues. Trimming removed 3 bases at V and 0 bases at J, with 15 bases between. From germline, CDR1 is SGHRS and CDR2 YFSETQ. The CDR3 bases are TGCGCCAGCAGCTGGCGGGCGGGGGAGGCTAACTATGGCTACACCTTC. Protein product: CASSWRAGEANYGYTF.

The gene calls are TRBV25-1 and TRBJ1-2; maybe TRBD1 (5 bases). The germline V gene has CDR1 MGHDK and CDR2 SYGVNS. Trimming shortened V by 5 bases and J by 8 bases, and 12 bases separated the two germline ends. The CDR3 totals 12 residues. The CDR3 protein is CASSRPGRGYTF. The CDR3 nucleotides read TGTGCCAGCAGTCGGCCAGGGCGGGGCTACACCTTC.

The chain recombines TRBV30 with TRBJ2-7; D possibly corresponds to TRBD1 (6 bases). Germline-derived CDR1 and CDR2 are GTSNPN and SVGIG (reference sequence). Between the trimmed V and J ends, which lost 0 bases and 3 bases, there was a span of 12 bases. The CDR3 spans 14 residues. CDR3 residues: CAWSVHGGHYEQYF. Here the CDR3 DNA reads TGTGCCTGGAGTGTACATGGGGGACACTACGAGCAGTACTTC.

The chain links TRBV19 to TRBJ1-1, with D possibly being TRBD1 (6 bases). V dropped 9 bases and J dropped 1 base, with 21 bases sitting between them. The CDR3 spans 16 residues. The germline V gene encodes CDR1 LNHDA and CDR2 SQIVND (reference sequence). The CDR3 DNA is TGTGCCAGCGACAGGCGAGAAAGGGCTGGGAACACTGAAGCTTTCTTT. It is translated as CASDRRERAGNTEAFF.

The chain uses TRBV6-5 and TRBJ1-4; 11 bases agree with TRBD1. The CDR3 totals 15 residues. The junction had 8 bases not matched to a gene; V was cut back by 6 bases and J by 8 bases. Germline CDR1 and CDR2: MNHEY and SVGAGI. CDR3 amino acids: CASRSPGTGGEKLFF. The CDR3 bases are TGTGCCAGCAGATCCCCCGGGACAGGGGGAGAAAAACTGTTTTTT.

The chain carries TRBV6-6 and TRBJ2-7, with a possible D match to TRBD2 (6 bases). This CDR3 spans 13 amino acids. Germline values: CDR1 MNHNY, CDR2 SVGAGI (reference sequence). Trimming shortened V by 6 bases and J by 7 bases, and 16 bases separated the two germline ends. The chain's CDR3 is CASRTPGGREQYV. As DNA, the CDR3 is TGTGCCAGCAGAACGCCCGGGGGAAGAGAGCAGTACGTC.

In DNA, the CDR3 is TGTGCCAGTAGAGAAGGGACAGCGAACACCGGGGAGCTGTTTTTT. This sequence encodes CASREGTANTGELFF. This chain uses TRBV19 with TRBJ2-2; 7 bases fit TRBD1. V trimming: 6 bases; J trimming: 0 bases; junction bases outside the gene matches: 4. Germline V gene data show CDR1 as LNHDA and CDR2 as SQIVND (reference sequence). The length of the CDR3 is 15 residues.

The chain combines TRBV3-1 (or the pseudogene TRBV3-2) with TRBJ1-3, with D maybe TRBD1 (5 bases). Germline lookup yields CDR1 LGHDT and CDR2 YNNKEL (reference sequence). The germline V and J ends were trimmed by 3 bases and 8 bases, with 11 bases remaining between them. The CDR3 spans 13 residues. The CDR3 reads CASSQAGSYTIYF. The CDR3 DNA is TGTGCCAGCAGCCAGGCAGGGTCATACACCATATATTTT.

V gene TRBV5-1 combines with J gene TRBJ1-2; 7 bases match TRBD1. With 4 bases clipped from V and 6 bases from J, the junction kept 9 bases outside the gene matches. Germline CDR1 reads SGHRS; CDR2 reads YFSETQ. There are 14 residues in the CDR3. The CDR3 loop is CASSISFQGDGYTF. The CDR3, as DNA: TGCGCCAGCAGCATTTCATTCCAGGGGGATGGCTACACCTTC. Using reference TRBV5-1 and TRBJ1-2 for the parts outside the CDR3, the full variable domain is KAGVTQTPRYLIKTRGQQVTLSCSPISGHRSVSWYQQTPGQGLQFLFEYFSETQRNKGNFPGRFSGRQFSNSRSEMNVSTLELGDSALYLCASSISFQGDGYTFGSGTRLTVV.

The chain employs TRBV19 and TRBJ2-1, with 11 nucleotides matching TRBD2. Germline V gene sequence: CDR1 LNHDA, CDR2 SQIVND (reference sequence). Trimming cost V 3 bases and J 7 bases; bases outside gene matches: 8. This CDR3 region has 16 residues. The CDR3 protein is CASSMTSGALGNEQFF. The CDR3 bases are TGTGCCAGTAGTATGACTAGCGGGGCGCTTGGTAATGAGCAGTTCTTC.

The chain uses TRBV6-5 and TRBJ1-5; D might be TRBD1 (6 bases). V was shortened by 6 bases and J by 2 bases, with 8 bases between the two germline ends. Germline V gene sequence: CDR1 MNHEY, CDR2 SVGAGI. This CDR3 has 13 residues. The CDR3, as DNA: TGTGCCAGCAGGTCAGGGGGCAATCAGCCCCAGCATTTT. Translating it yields CASRSGGNQPQHF.

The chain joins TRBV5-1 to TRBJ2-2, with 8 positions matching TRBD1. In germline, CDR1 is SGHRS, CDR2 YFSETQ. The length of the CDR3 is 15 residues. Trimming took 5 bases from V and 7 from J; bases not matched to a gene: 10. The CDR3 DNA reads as TGCGCCAGCAGTCCGGACAGGGTCGAGGTCGGGGAGCTGTTTTTT. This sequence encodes CASSPDRVEVGELFF.

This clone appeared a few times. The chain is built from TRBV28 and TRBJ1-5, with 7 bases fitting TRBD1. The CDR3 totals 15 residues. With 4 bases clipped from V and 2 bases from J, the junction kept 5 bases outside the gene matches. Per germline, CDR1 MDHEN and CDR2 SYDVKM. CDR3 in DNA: TGTGCCAGCAGTTCGCCAGGGGGTGGCAATCAGCCCCAGCATTTT. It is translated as CASSSPGGGNQPQHF.

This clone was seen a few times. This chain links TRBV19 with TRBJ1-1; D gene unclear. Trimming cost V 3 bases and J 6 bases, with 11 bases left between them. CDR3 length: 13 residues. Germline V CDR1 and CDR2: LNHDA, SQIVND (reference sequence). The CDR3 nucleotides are TGTGCCAGTAGTATCGGTAGTAGCCCTGAAGCTTTCTTT. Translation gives CASSIGSSPEAFF.

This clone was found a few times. The CDR3 loop is CASSTGEVSGNTIYF. CDR3 coding DNA: TGTGCCAGCAGCACAGGGGAGGTCTCTGGAAACACCATATATTTT. The chain carries TRBV7-9 and TRBJ1-3; TRBD1 agrees at 7 bases. Trimming cost V 5 bases and J 0 bases; bases outside gene matches: 4. The CDR3 length is 15 residues. Germline CDR1 SEHNR, CDR2 FQNEAQ (reference sequence).